What follows is one T cell receptor (beta chain) and its context. The data stem from a study of regulatory T cells in long-lasting Graves disease. This CDR3 is built from 15 residues. CDR1 and CDR2 (germline): SGHAT, FQNNGV. V trimming: 5 bases; J trimming: 4 bases; junction bases outside the gene matches: 7. Assembly of TCR beta libraries relied on iRepertoire HTBI primers together with Arm-PCR of CDR3 regions. TCRdb independently ran MiXCR on the multiplex PCR reads; one entry per CDR3 protein. The sample lists fewer than 450,000 distinct CDR3 sequences; approximately 16% were seen once. Sample time point: newly diagnosed GD, antithyroid drugs for less than 3 months. The TCR library was made from RNA that had been extracted from PBMCs in TRIzol. This same sample was also part of a study on T cells in Graves' hyperthyroidism and ophthalmopathy.

The V call is TRBV11-2, the J call TRBJ2-1, with 8 bases lining up with TRBD1. The material was peripheral blood mononuclear cells (PBMCs), obtained at new diagnosis, from a patient treated with antithyroid drugs. The sequence was collected from a woman in her thirties or forties with Graves disease. CDR3 amino acids: CASSHRDRRYNEQFF. The CDR3, as DNA: TGTGCCAGCAGCCACCGGGACAGGCGTTACAATGAGCAGTTCTTC.